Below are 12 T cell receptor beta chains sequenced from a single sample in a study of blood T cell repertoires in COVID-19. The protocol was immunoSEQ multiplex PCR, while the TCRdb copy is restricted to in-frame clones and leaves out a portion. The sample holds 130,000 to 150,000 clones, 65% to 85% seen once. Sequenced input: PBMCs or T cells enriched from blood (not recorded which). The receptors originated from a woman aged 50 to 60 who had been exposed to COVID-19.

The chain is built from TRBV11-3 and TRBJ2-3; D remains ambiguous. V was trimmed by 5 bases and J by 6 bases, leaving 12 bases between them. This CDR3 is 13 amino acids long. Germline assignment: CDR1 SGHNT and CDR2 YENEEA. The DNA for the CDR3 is TGTGCCAGCAGCCGGGTCCCCGGGGATACGCAGTATTTT. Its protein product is CASSRVPGDTQYF.

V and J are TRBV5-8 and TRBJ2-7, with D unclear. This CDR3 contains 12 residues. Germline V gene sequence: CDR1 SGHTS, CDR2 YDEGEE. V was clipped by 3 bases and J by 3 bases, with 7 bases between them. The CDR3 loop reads CASSSAYYEQYF. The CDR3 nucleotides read TGTGCCAGCAGCTCAGCGTACTACGAGCAGTACTTC.

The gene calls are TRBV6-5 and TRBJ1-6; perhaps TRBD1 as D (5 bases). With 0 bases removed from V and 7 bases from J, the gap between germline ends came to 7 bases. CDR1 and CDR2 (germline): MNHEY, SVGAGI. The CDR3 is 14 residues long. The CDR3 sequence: CASSYSNRNSPLHF. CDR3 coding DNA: TGTGCCAGCAGTTACTCGAACAGGAATTCACCCCTCCACTTT.

CDR3 loop: CASSLGTGGASGANVLTF. The CDR3 nucleotides are TGTGCCAGCAGCCTTGGGACAGGGGGGGCCTCTGGGGCCAACGTCCTGACTTTC. This chain uses TRBV11-2 with TRBJ2-6, with 11 bases identical to TRBD1. V shed 5 bases, J shed 0 bases, and the junction held 6 bases outside the gene matches. CDR3 length: 18 amino acids. The germline gives CDR1 SGHAT, CDR2 FQNNGV.

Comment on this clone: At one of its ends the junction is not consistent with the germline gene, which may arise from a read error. The CDR3 sequence: CASSAETGNPEAFF. In DNA form, the CDR3 reads TGTGCCAGCAGCGCGGAGACAGGGAACCCTGAAGCTTTCTTT. This chain connects TRBV5-4 to TRBJ1-1, with 7 bases that match TRBD1. This CDR3 region has 14 residues. Germline lookup yields CDR1 SGHNT and CDR2 YYREEE (reference sequence).

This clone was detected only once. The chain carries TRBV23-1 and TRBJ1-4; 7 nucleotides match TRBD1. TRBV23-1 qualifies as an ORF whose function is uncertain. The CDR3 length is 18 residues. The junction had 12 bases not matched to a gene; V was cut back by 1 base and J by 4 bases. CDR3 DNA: TGCGCCAGCAGTCAATTTGGACAGGTCCAGGAAGGTAATGAAAAACTGTTTTTT. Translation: CASSQFGQVQEGNEKLFF.

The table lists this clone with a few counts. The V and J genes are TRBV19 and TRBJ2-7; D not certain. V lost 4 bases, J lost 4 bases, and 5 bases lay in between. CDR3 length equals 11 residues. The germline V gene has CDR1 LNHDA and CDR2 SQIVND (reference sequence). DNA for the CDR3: TGTGCCAGTAGTACAGGATACGAGCAGTACTTC. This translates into CASSTGYEQYF.

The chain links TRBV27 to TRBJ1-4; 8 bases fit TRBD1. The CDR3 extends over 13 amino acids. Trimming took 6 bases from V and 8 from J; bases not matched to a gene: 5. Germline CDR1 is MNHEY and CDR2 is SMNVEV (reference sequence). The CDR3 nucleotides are TGTGCCAGCAGCAGGGGGCGCTGGGAAAAACTGTTTTTT. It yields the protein CASSRGRWEKLFF.

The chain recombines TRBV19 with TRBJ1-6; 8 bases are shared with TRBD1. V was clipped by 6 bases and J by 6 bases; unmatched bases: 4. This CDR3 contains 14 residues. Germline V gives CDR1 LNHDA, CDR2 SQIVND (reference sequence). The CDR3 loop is CASSPTGVNSPLHF. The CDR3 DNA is TGTGCCAGTAGCCCGACAGGGGTTAATTCACCCCTCCACTTT.

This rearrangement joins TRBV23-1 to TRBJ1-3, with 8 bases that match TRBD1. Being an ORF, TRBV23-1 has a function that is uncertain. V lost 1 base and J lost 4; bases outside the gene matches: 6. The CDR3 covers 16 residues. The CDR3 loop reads CASSQFTGTGGNTIYF. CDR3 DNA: TGCGCCAGCAGTCAATTTACTGGGACAGGCGGAAACACCATATATTTT.

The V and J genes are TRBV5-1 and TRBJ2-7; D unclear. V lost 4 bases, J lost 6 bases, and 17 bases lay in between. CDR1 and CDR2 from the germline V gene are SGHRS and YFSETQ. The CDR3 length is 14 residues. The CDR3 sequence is CASSSQQAGGEQYF. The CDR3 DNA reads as TGCGCCAGCAGCAGCCAGCAGGCCGGTGGCGAGCAGTACTTC.

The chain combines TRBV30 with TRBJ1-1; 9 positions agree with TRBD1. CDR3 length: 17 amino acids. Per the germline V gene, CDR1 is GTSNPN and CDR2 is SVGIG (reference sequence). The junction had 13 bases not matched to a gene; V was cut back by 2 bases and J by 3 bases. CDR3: CAWSRGPTGGGYTEAFF. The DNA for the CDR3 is TGTGCCTGGAGTAGGGGACCTACAGGGGGCGGGTACACTGAAGCTTTCTTT.